What follows are 11 T cell receptor beta chains derived from one specimen sequenced in a study of shared T cell receptors in the human thymus. Assay: immunoSEQ multiplex PCR; the TCRdb copy retains only in-frame clones and omits some. The sample shows hundreds of thousands of clones, about 87% of them seen only once. In addition, the sample was reused for a study of human thymus T cells.

Sequencing was carried out using thymocytes. The receptors shown here come from a boy under two years old with a congenital heart defect.

This CDR3 is CASSSSIDRGENTEAFF. In DNA, the CDR3 is TGTGCCAGCAGCTCCTCGATAGACAGGGGGGAGAACACTGAAGCTTTCTTT. The chain carries TRBV7-9 and TRBJ1-1; 9 positions match TRBD1. This CDR3 contains 17 residues. Germline trimming cut 4 bases from V and 1 base from J; bases unmatched to any gene: 10. Germline CDR1 SEHNR, CDR2 FQNEAQ (reference sequence). Together with reference TRBV7-9 and TRBJ1-1, the CDR3 gives the full variable domain: DTGVSQNPRHKITKRGQNVTFRCDPISEHNRLYWYRQTLGQGPEFLTYFQNEAQLEKSRLLSDRFSAERPKGSFSTLEIQRTEQGDSAMYLCASSSSIDRGENTEAFFGQGTRLTVV.

V and J are TRBV9 and TRBJ2-1; D gene uncertain. This CDR3 region has 15 residues. V was pared by 0 bases and J by 2 bases, with 9 bases between. The germline CDR1 and CDR2 sequences are SGDLS and YYNGEE. The CDR3 here is CASSVDQVTYNEQFF. CDR3 coding DNA: TGTGCCAGCAGCGTAGATCAGGTGACCTACAATGAGCAGTTCTTC.

The chain is built from TRBV21-1 and TRBJ2-7; the table calls TRBD1, which could not be checked here. TRBV21-1 represents a pseudogene. The CDR3 loop spans 15 amino acids. The CDR3, as DNA: TGTGCCAGCAGCAAAACGACAGGGTTGGACTACGAGCAGTACTTC. Its protein product is CASSKTTGLDYEQYF.

This clone was counted once. The rearrangement uses TRBV13 and TRBJ1-1; 10 bases agree with TRBD1. V trimming: 6 bases; J trimming: 6 bases; junction bases outside the gene matches: 7. Germline CDR1 is PRHDT and CDR2 is FYEKMQ (reference sequence). This CDR3 has 14 residues. The CDR3: CASSTTGGLSEAFF. The CDR3 DNA reads TGTGCCAGCAGTACGACAGGGGGCCTATCTGAAGCTTTCTTT.

The chain couples TRBV7-9 to TRBJ2-7; 7 bases fit TRBD2. V was pared by 4 bases and J by 0 bases, with 6 bases of the junction left unmatched. Germline V CDR1 and CDR2: SEHNR, FQNEAQ (reference sequence). The CDR3 runs 15 residues. The CDR3 spells CASSSTGTTSYEQYF. The CDR3 nucleotides read TGTGCCAGCAGCTCGACCGGGACTACCTCCTACGAGCAGTACTTC.

The chain couples TRBV11-1 to TRBJ2-4; no clear D. Between the trimmed V and J ends, which lost 8 bases and 7 bases, there was a span of 6 bases. Germline-derived CDR1 and CDR2 are SGHAT and FQDESV (reference sequence). The CDR3 covers 10 residues. CDR3 protein: CASSENIQYF. The CDR3 nucleotides are TGTGCCAGCTCTGAGAACATTCAGTACTTC.

This chain joins TRBV5-6 and TRBJ1-6; possibly TRBD1 for D (5 bases). The CDR3 loop spans 18 amino acids. Germline V gene sequence: CDR1 SGHDT, CDR2 YYEEEE. The ends were cut back, 4 bases at V and 8 bases at J, with 25 bases in the middle. CDR3 residues: CASSVFGSQTDGDSPLHF. For the CDR3, the DNA is TGTGCCAGCAGCGTCTTCGGGAGTCAGACAGACGGGGATTCACCCCTCCACTTT.

The gene calls are TRBV13 and TRBJ2-7; D unclear. Trimming removed 2 bases at V and 3 bases at J, with 8 bases between. Germline CDR1 reads PRHDT; CDR2 reads FYEKMQ (reference sequence). There are 13 residues in the CDR3. CDR3 sequence (DNA): TGTGCCAGCAGCTTAAGTCAGGACTACGAGCAGTACTTC. Translated, it gives CASSLSQDYEQYF.

This clone was found once. This chain joins TRBV16 and TRBJ2-3; 15 bases fit TRBD2. Germline loops: CDR1 KGHSY, CDR2 FQNENV. V dropped 5 bases and J dropped 2; count of bases not matched to a gene: 5. This CDR3 comprises 17 residues. CDR3 nucleotides: TGTGCCAGCAGCGCGGGACTAGCGGGAGGAAACACAGATACGCAGTATTTT. Translation gives CASSAGLAGGNTDTQYF.

V and J are TRBV4-3 and TRBJ2-3; D unclear. The CDR3 consists of 16 residues. The germline CDR1 and CDR2 sequences are LGHNA and YSLEER. The germline V and J ends were trimmed by 1 base and 6 bases, with 17 bases remaining between them. As DNA, the CDR3 is TGCGCCAGCAGCCAAGTCCCACGAGGTGGTGGGGATACGCAGTATTTT. Its translation is CASSQVPRGGGDTQYF.

The V call is TRBV4-1, the J call TRBJ1-1; TRBD1 matches 9 bases. Germline loops: CDR1 MGHRA, CDR2 YSYEKL. V was pared by 5 bases and J by 3 bases, with 7 bases of the junction left unmatched. The CDR3 has 15 residues. CDR3 region: CASSNRGRSDTEAFF. The CDR3 DNA is TGCGCCAGCAGCAACAGGGGGCGGTCGGACACTGAAGCTTTCTTT.